Listed below are T cell receptor beta chains from one sample, sequenced in a study of patients with pleural tuberculosis. TCRdb re-derived calls from the reads in MiXCR, one entry per CDR3 protein. Of around 50,000 distinct CDR3 sequences listed, 6% to 8% are singletons. The origin of the receptors is a human donor with pleural tuberculosis. The CDR3 runs from the conserved cysteine through the conserved F or W. The order of the fields is V gene, CDR3 length, D gene, clone size, J gene, CDR3 protein, CDR3 DNA. The D gene is left open where the match is weak. The size field is filled for only some rows; it gives once, few, many or a size class.

V: TRBV10-3; length: 13; D: .; size: few; J: TRBJ2-2; CDR3: CAISGPLTGELFF; DNA: TGTGCCATCAGTGGCCCTTTAACCGGGGAGCTGTTTTTT
V: TRBV29-1; length: 12; D: .; size: many; J: TRBJ2-1; CDR3: CSVGQIYNEQFF; DNA: TGCAGCGTCGGACAGATCTACAATGAGCAGTTCTTC
V: TRBV20-1; length: 15; D: .; size: many; J: TRBJ2-2; CDR3: CSAPGTSLNTGELFF; DNA: TGCAGTGCTCCCGGGACCTCTCTTAATACCGGGGAGCTGTTTTTT
V: TRBV28; length: 11; D: .; size: many; J: TRBJ1-4; CDR3: CASSLGEKLFF; DNA: TGTGCCAGCAGTCTGGGTGAAAAACTGTTTTTT
V: TRBV3-1; length: 16; D: TRBD1; size: many; J: TRBJ1-5; CDR3: CASSQGQGFGNQPQHF; DNA: TGTGCCAGCAGCCAAGGACAGGGGTTCGGCAATCAGCCCCAGCATTTT
V: TRBV19; length: 12; D: .; size: .; J: TRBJ2-1; CDR3: CATQYRGHEQFF; DNA: TGTGCCACACAATATCGGGGCCATGAGCAGTTCTTC
V: TRBV11-1; length: 14; D: .; size: few; J: TRBJ2-4; CDR3: CASSLESERNIQYF; DNA: TGTGCCAGCAGCTTAGAGTCCGAGAGGAACATTCAGTACTTC
V: TRBV29-1; length: 13; D: TRBD1; size: .; J: TRBJ2-5; CDR3: CSVGTGGAETQYF; DNA: TGCAGCGTGGGTACAGGGGGCGCGGAGACCCAGTACTTC
V: TRBV28; length: 15; D: .; size: many; J: TRBJ1-5; CDR3: CASRPTGRRNQPQHF; DNA: TGTGCCAGCAGACCTACAGGGCGGCGCAATCAGCCCCAGCATTTT
V: TRBV28; length: 14; D: .; size: many; J: TRBJ2-3; CDR3: CASSPDSAADTQYF; DNA: TGTGCCAGCAGTCCTGACTCCGCCGCAGATACGCAGTATTTT
V: TRBV27; length: 15; D: .; size: many; J: TRBJ2-3; CDR3: CASSLPGSSTDTQYF; DNA: TGTGCCAGCAGTTTACCAGGGTCTAGCACAGATACGCAGTATTTT
V: TRBV5-4; length: 14; D: .; size: .; J: TRBJ2-1; CDR3: CASSLRSGYNEQFF; DNA: TGTGCCAGCAGCTTGCGGAGCGGGTACAATGAGCAGTTCTTC
V: TRBV14; length: 12; D: .; size: many; J: TRBJ1-4; CDR3: CASSIRNEKLFF; DNA: TGTGCCAGCAGCATACGGAATGAAAAACTGTTTTTT
V: TRBV29-1; length: 12; D: .; size: few; J: TRBJ1-1; CDR3: CSVEWGSTEAFF; DNA: TGCAGCGTTGAATGGGGGTCTACTGAAGCTTTCTTT